Only one count was recorded for the clone carrying this TCR beta chain. This sample was included in a study of cytomegalovirus exposure and HLA in healthy donors. PCR primers comprised 60 Vbeta and 13 Jbeta primers. The table came from immunoSEQ multiplex PCR; TCRdb's copy has only in-frame clones and leaves some out. The sample lists approximately 150,000 clones, approximately 80% seen once, with roughly 7.3% in the top ten. This CDR3 is built from 17 residues. The V and J ends lost 5 bases and 4 bases respectively, with 20 bases between them. Germline CDR1 reads LNHDA; CDR2 reads SQIVND (reference sequence).

Sequenced input: PBMCs. The chain joins TRBV19 to TRBJ2-2; TRBD1 might be the D (7 bases). This receptor was obtained from a male donor in good health and CMV-seropositive. Here the CDR3 reads CASSLRMNRGGTGELFF. The CDR3 nucleotides read TGTGCCAGTAGTCTCCGGATGAACAGGGGAGGCACCGGGGAGCTGTTTTTT.